The rows below give T cell receptor beta chains drawn from one sample of a study of graft-versus-host responses after intestinal transplantation. Method: immunoSEQ multiplex PCR; TCRdb's copy keeps in-frame clones and lacks some. The repertoire holds around 130,000 clones, over 85% seen once, with roughly 0.15% in the top ten. No antigen has been assigned to these receptors. Sequencing used unstimulated CD4+ T cells sorted from spleen or lymph node cells, obtained before intestinal transplant. These receptors all come from a human donor who received an intestinal transplant. CDR3s include the opening cysteine and the closing phenylalanine or tryptophan. A D gene is named only where the DNA matches it firmly. Where a row states a size, it is once, few, many or the class of an expanded clone; other rows omit it.

clone_size,j_call,v_call,d_call,cdr3_aa,cdr3_nt
NA,TRBJ1-2,TRBV5-1,TRBD1,CASTRQGYGYTF,TGCGCCAGCACTAGACAGGGCTATGGCTACACCTTC
NA,TRBJ2-5,TRBV7-9,NA,CASSSTGGEAQYF,TGTGCCAGCAGCTCTACAGGGGGGGAGGCCCAGTACTTC
NA,TRBJ2-7,TRBV19,TRBD2,CASSSTGLAGRWDQYF,TGTGCCAGTAGCTCGACCGGACTAGCGGGGCGGTGGGACCAGTACTTC
NA,TRBJ1-5,TRBV5-1,NA,CASSVDGQFNQPQHF,TGCGCCAGCAGCGTTGACGGACAGTTCAATCAGCCCCAGCATTTT
few,TRBJ2-7,TRBV11-2,NA,CASSLVPEGDYEQYF,TGTGCCAGCAGCTTAGTTCCAGAGGGGGACTACGAGCAGTACTTC
NA,TRBJ1-6,TRBV6-5,NA,CASSYRGGNSPLHF,TGTGCCAGCAGTTACAGGGGAGGGAATTCACCCCTCCACTTT
NA,TRBJ2-7,TRBV10-3,NA,CAIREAGRDDEQYF,TGTGCCATCAGGGAAGCCGGGAGAGATGACGAGCAGTACTTC
NA,TRBJ2-1,TRBV2,NA,CASSERSNRDEQFF,TGTGCCAGCAGTGAGCGGTCCAACAGGGATGAGCAGTTCTTC
NA,TRBJ2-3,TRBV18,TRBD2,CASSPSTSMRAQYF,TGTGCCAGCTCACCATCGACTAGCATGAGGGCGCAGTATTTT
NA,TRBJ1-2,TRBV27,TRBD1,CASSLGQGRYGYTF,TGTGCCAGCAGTCTAGGACAGGGGAGGTACGGCTACACCTTC
NA,TRBJ1-5,TRBV7-9,NA,CASSLAYDSQPQHF,TGTGCCAGCAGCTTAGCATATGATAGTCAGCCCCAGCATTTT
NA,TRBJ2-3,TRBV11-1,NA,CASSPRGTDTQYF,TGTGCCAGCAGCCCCCGCGGGACAGATACGCAGTATTTT
NA,TRBJ2-4,TRBV5-5,NA,CASSLGGKNIQYF,TGTGCCAGCAGCTTAGGGGGCAAAAACATTCAGTACTTC
NA,TRBJ1-1,TRBV7-2,NA,CASSLEGDTEAFF,TGTGCCAGCAGCTTAGAGGGGGACACTGAAGCTTTCTTT
NA,TRBJ1-6,TRBV4-1,NA,CASSQGGRARGNSPLHF,TGCGCCAGCAGCCAAGGGGGCAGGGCTAGAGGGAATTCACCCCTCCACTTT
few,TRBJ2-7,TRBV11-2,TRBD1,CASSLGDRVNYEQYF,TGTGCCAGCAGCTTAGGGGACAGGGTCAATTACGAGCAGTACTTC
NA,TRBJ2-7,TRBV7-2,NA,CASSLSGYEQYF,TGTGCCAGCAGCTTATCCGGCTACGAGCAGTACTTC
NA,TRBJ1-2,TRBV11-2,NA,CASSSGGLYTF,TGTGCCAGCAGCTCGGGGGGACTCTACACCTTC
NA,TRBJ2-7,TRBV6-1,NA,CATLLLAPYEQYF,TGTGCCACCCTTTTACTAGCTCCCTACGAGCAGTACTTC
NA,TRBJ2-2,TRBV4-2,TRBD2,CASSSSGGGGGELFF,TGTGCCAGCAGCTCTAGCGGGGGGGGAGGCGGGGAGCTGTTTTTT
NA,TRBJ2-7,TRBV6-1,TRBD2,CASSAFRGGLAYEQYF,TGTGCCAGCAGTGCCTTTCGGGGGGGCCTTGCCTACGAGCAGTACTTC
NA,TRBJ1-3,TRBV5-1,NA,CASRGSSSGNTIYF,TGCGCCAGCCGGGGGTCGAGCTCTGGAAACACCATATATTTT
NA,TRBJ2-1,TRBV5-1,TRBD2,CASSLAGGAYNEQFF,TGCGCCAGCAGCTTAGCGGGGGGGGCCTACAATGAGCAGTTCTTC
once,TRBJ2-3,TRBV7-2,NA,CASSPGPSTDTQYF,TGTGCCAGCAGCCCGGGGCCTAGCACAGATACGCAGTATTTT
NA,TRBJ1-6,TRBV27,NA,CASSLSVPGSSYNSPLHF,TGTGCCAGCAGTTTATCGGTCCCAGGAAGCTCCTATAATTCACCCCTCCACTTT
NA,TRBJ1-2,TRBV10-3,TRBD1,CAISEAGQGGYGYTF,TGTGCCATCAGTGAAGCTGGACAGGGGGGGTATGGCTACACCTTC
NA,TRBJ1-2,TRBV5-5,TRBD1,CASSRDRAEYGYTF,TGTGCCAGCAGCAGGGACAGGGCTGAATATGGCTACACCTTC
NA,TRBJ1-2,TRBV7-3,TRBD1,CASSPGQGDGYTF,TGTGCCAGCAGCCCGGGACAGGGGGATGGCTACACCTTC
NA,TRBJ2-7,TRBV2,NA,CASSEYEQYF,TGTGCCAGCAGTGAATACGAGCAGTACTTC
NA,TRBJ2-1,TRBV7-9,NA,CASSLPRVGAAEQFF,TGTGCCAGCAGCTTACCTCGGGTTGGGGCCGCTGAGCAGTTCTTC
once,TRBJ2-1,TRBV5-1,TRBD2,CASSPTGTSGDNEQFF,TGCGCCAGCAGCCCAACCGGGACTAGCGGGGACAATGAGCAGTTCTTC
NA,TRBJ2-7,TRBV30,NA,CAWSRTYEQYF,TGTGCCTGGAGCCGCACCTACGAGCAGTACTTC
NA,TRBJ2-1,TRBV18,TRBD1,CASSPPIKGADNEQFF,TGTGCCAGCTCACCACCGATAAAGGGGGCGGATAATGAGCAGTTCTTC
NA,TRBJ2-5,TRBV9,NA,CASSVAPGGQETQYF,TGTGCCAGCAGCGTAGCCCCAGGAGGGCAAGAGACCCAGTACTTC
NA,TRBJ1-4,TRBV25-1,NA,CASASATNEKLFF,TGTGCCAGCGCGAGTGCAACTAATGAAAAACTGTTTTTT
once,TRBJ1-5,TRBV7-2,NA,CASSKESSNQPQHF,TGTGCCAGCAGCAAAGAATCTAGCAATCAGCCCCAGCATTTT
NA,TRBJ2-3,TRBV6-6,NA,CASMPGLSTDTQYF,TGTGCCAGCATGCCGGGCCTAAGCACAGATACGCAGTATTTT
NA,TRBJ2-3,TRBV5-4,NA,CASSLGARTDTQYF,TGTGCCAGCAGCTTGGGGGCCCGCACAGATACGCAGTATTTT
NA,TRBJ1-6,TRBV7-9,TRBD1,CASSAGDRDNSPLHF,TGTGCCAGCAGCGCGGGGGACAGGGACAATTCACCCCTCCACTTT
NA,TRBJ1-1,TRBV6-5,NA,CASSSEAGVNTEAFF,TGTGCCAGCAGTTCTGAGGCAGGGGTAAACACTGAAGCTTTCTTT
NA,TRBJ2-5,TRBV10-3,NA,CAISVREETQYF,TGTGCCATCAGTGTCCGAGAAGAGACCCAGTACTTC
NA,TRBJ1-5,TRBV21-1,NA,CASSKESRRGGNQPQHF,TGTGCCAGCAGCAAAGAGTCGCGAAGAGGCGGAAATCAGCCCCAGCATTTT
NA,TRBJ2-5,TRBV18,NA,CASSQGTEETQYF,TGTGCCAGCTCACAGGGAACAGAAGAGACCCAGTACTTC
NA,TRBJ2-5,TRBV11-2,TRBD1,CASSPRVPGQGETQYF,TGTGCCAGCAGCCCGAGGGTCCCGGGACAGGGGGAGACCCAGTACTTC
NA,TRBJ2-4,TRBV2,NA,CASRGERVQYF,TGTGCCAGCAGAGGGGAGAGAGTTCAGTACTTC
NA,TRBJ1-1,TRBV11-2,NA,CASSRGVAEAFF,TGTGCCAGCAGCCGGGGGGTCGCTGAAGCTTTCTTT
NA,TRBJ2-1,TRBV13,TRBD2,CASSLLGVGTRNNEQFF,TGTGCCAGCAGCTTATTGGGGGTGGGGACTAGAAACAATGAGCAGTTCTTC